The 30 T cell receptor beta chains in this list originate from one sample, sequenced in a study of beta chain features in type 1 diabetes. All of the isolated RNA was reverse transcribed, so expressed TCRB transcripts were sequenced. Sequencing used immunoSEQ multiplex PCR; TCRdb keeps in-frame clones, though not all of them. The top ten hold 0.02% to 0.025% of the sample, which has under 900,000 clones, 17% seen once. Sequenced input: naive CD4+ T cells from blood. These receptors were taken from a woman younger than 30 in good health.

V and J are TRBV7-9 and TRBJ2-3; D is unresolved. This CDR3 has 13 residues. Trimming took 5 bases from V and 3 from J, leaving 9 bases between them. In germline, CDR1 is SEHNR, CDR2 FQNEAQ (reference sequence). CDR3 region: CASSPFGTDTQYF. CDR3 DNA: TGTGCCAGCAGCCCCTTTGGGACAGATACGCAGTATTTT.

V gene TRBV2 combines with J gene TRBJ2-7, with D unresolved. The CDR3 has 13 amino acids. Trimming shortened V by 4 bases and J by 2 bases, and 9 bases separated the two germline ends. Germline values: CDR1 SNHLY, CDR2 FYNNEI. This CDR3 is CASSVTGPYEQYF. The CDR3 DNA reads TGTGCCAGCAGTGTCACTGGGCCCTACGAGCAGTACTTC. Together with reference TRBV2 and TRBJ2-7, the CDR3 gives the full variable domain: EPEVTQTPSHQVTQMGQEVILRCVPISNHLYFYWYRQILGQKVEFLVSFYNNEISEKSEIFDDQFSVERPDGSNFTLKIRSTKLEDSAMYFCASSVTGPYEQYFGPGTRLTVT.

The J gene is TRBJ2-1, the V gene TRBV28; TRBD1 aligns across 11 bases. V gave up 5 bases and J gave up 4 bases; unmatched junction bases: 7. The length of the CDR3 is 16 residues. The germline gives CDR1 MDHEN, CDR2 SYDVKM. Here the CDR3 DNA reads TGTGCCAGCAGTAACACCGGGACAGGGGGTTACAATGAGCAGTTCTTC. It encodes CASSNTGTGGYNEQFF.

This clone was counted a few times. The chain links TRBV19 to TRBJ2-3, with 14 bases fitting TRBD2. Per germline, CDR1 LNHDA and CDR2 SQIVND (reference sequence). V gave up 3 bases and J gave up 3 bases; unmatched junction bases: 2. The CDR3 length is 16 residues. The CDR3 protein is CASSMRTSGRTDTQYF. The CDR3 nucleotides read TGTGCCAGTAGTATGCGGACTAGCGGGAGGACAGATACGCAGTATTTT.

V is TRBV4-2 and J is TRBJ1-4, with D tentatively TRBD1 (6 bases). This CDR3 comprises 18 residues. The V end lost 4 bases, the J end lost 3 bases, and 21 bases lay between the germline ends. Germline loops: CDR1 LGHNA, CDR2 YNFKEQ. CDR3 nucleotide sequence: TGTGCCAGCAGCCGAGGGGCCTCATACAGGGAAGCTAATGAAAAACTGTTTTTT. Translating it yields CASSRGASYREANEKLFF.

The table lists this clone with a few counts. The V call is TRBV7-2, the J call TRBJ2-1, with D unclear. Per the germline V gene, CDR1 is SGHTA and CDR2 is FQGNSA. V dropped 5 bases and J dropped 0 bases, with 17 bases sitting between them. This CDR3 is built from 17 residues. CDR3 bases: TGTGCCAGCAGCCCCGACTTGGGTTCAAGCTCCTACAATGAGCAGTTCTTC. This translates into CASSPDLGSSSYNEQFF.

This clone was found a few times. The V call is TRBV7-2, the J call TRBJ2-1, with no clear D. The CDR3 has 17 amino acids. Per the germline V gene, CDR1 is SGHTA and CDR2 is FQGNSA. V was pared by 4 bases and J by 7 bases, with 23 bases between. The DNA of the CDR3 is TGTGCCAGCAGCTCCACTCCCCTAGTCCGGTTGGTGAATGAGCAGTTCTTC. Amino acids: CASSSTPLVRLVNEQFF.

There are a few counts of this clone. The sample holds other DNA sequences that translate to the same CDR3. The chain uses TRBV6-5 and TRBJ2-7; D is uncertain. Germline CDR1 MNHEY, CDR2 SVGAGI. Trimming took off 2 bases at V and 6 bases at J, with 5 bases between the two ends. This CDR3 is built from 11 residues. Here the CDR3 reads CASSYGPEQYF. For the CDR3, the DNA is TGTGCCAGCAGTTACGGCCCCGAGCAGTACTTC.

J is TRBJ2-7 and V is TRBV5-4, with 10 bases matching TRBD1. Germline trimming cut 4 bases from V and 2 bases from J; bases unmatched to any gene: 9. Germline V gives CDR1 SGHNT, CDR2 YYREEE (reference sequence). CDR3 length: 16 amino acids. Written as DNA, the CDR3 is TGTGCCAGCAGCCCAACTGCGGGACAGGGGACCTACGAGCAGTACTTC. Encoded protein: CASSPTAGQGTYEQYF.

There are a few counts of this clone. The rearrangement links TRBV5-6 to TRBJ1-2; D is possibly TRBD1 (5 bases). The CDR3 contains 16 residues. Germline V gene data show CDR1 as SGHDT and CDR2 as YYEEEE. Trimming pared 4 bases from V and 1 base from J, leaving 17 bases between. CDR3 nucleotides: TGTGCCAGCAGCCTCTTACTGACAGTGATTAACTATGGCTACACCTTC. This translates into CASSLLLTVINYGYTF.

CDR3 in DNA: TGTGCCAGCAGCTTACGTTTCCTCAGGGACACAGATACGCAGTATTTT. Translation: CASSLRFLRDTDTQYF. The V gene is TRBV7-2, the J gene TRBJ2-3; the D gene is possibly TRBD1 (5 bases). There are 16 residues in the CDR3. Germline V gene sequence: CDR1 SGHTA, CDR2 FQGNSA. The V gene lost 2 bases and the J gene lost 2 bases, with 14 bases spanning the gap. Full variable domain (rest looked up from reference TRBV7-2 and TRBJ2-3): GAGVSQSPSNKVTEKGKDVELRCDPISGHTALYWYRQSLGQGLEFLIYFQGNSAPDKSGLPSDRFSAERTGGSVSTLTIQRTQQEDSAVYLCASSLRFLRDTDTQYFGPGTRLTVL.

The chain joins TRBV11-2 to TRBJ2-7, with 7 bases fitting TRBD2. The junction had 14 bases not matched to a gene; V was cut back by 5 bases and J by 4 bases. The CDR3 covers 16 residues. Germline-derived CDR1 and CDR2 are SGHAT and FQNNGV. The CDR3 protein is CASSPRVGAGVYEQYF. The CDR3 DNA is TGTGCCAGCAGCCCCCGGGTAGGGGCGGGAGTTTACGAGCAGTACTTC.

V and J are TRBV10-3 and TRBJ2-1, with D perhaps matching TRBD1 (6 bases). This CDR3 contains 15 residues. CDR1 is ENHRY, CDR2 SYGVKD, per germline. Deletions cut 2 bases from V and 7 bases from J, with 15 bases between. CDR3 region: CAISETGSKGNEQFF. CDR3 DNA: TGTGCCATCAGTGAGACAGGGTCCAAAGGGAATGAGCAGTTCTTC.

The chain has TRBV5-4 and TRBJ2-6, with 7 bases that match TRBD1. Trimming at V came to 4 bases and at J to 0 bases, leaving 7 bases not matched to a gene. The CDR3 sequence is 17 residues long. Germline values: CDR1 SGHNT, CDR2 YYREEE (reference sequence). CDR3 sequence: CASSTRTGDSGANVLTF. The CDR3 coding sequence is TGTGCCAGCAGCACCCGGACAGGCGACTCTGGGGCCAACGTCCTGACTTTC.

This clone was counted between two and nine times. The chain links TRBV11-2 to TRBJ2-2; TRBD2 aligns across 8 bases. This CDR3 is 16 amino acids long. The germline V gene has CDR1 SGHAT and CDR2 FQNNGV. Trimming took 3 bases from V and 5 from J; bases not matched to a gene: 8. The CDR3 nucleotides read TGTGCCAGCAGCTTGAGAGGTCGGGAGGGAACCGGGGAGCTGTTTTTT. As protein: CASSLRGREGTGELFF.

CDR3 loop: CASSLAPANYGYTF. The CDR3 DNA reads TGCGCCAGCAGCTTGGCTCCGGCCAACTATGGCTACACCTTC. The chain couples TRBV5-1 to TRBJ1-2; D uncertain. The V end was cut by 0 bases, the J end by 2 bases, with 8 bases between. The CDR3 totals 14 residues. Germline CDR1 and CDR2: SGHRS and YFSETQ.

The V gene is TRBV19, the J gene TRBJ2-2; D gene ambiguous. CDR1 and CDR2 (germline): LNHDA, SQIVND (reference sequence). The germline V and J ends were trimmed by 4 bases and 6 bases, with 9 bases remaining between them. The length of the CDR3 is 13 residues. CDR3 region: CASSTTGPGELFF. CDR3 sequence (DNA): TGTGCCAGTAGTACAACCGGTCCCGGGGAGCTGTTTTTT.

A few counts support this clone. The rearrangement joins TRBV7-2 to TRBJ1-2; tentatively, D is TRBD1 (5 bases). The germline CDR1 and CDR2 sequences are SGHTA and FQGNSA. V gave up 4 bases and J gave up 7 bases, with 19 bases separating them. This CDR3 has 15 amino acids. The CDR3 DNA sequence: TGTGCCAGCAGCTCGAACTCACTCAGGACAAGTGGCTACACCTTC. It specifies CASSSNSLRTSGYTF.

CDR3 nucleotide sequence: TGCAGTGCTAGAGAATCTAGCGAGCAGTACTTC. It yields the protein CSARESSEQYF. The chain uses TRBV20-1 and TRBJ2-7; no clear D. V lost 0 bases, J lost 6 bases, and 6 bases lay in between. The CDR3 covers 11 residues. Looked up from germline, CDR1 is DFQATT and CDR2 is SNEGSKA (reference sequence).

In this sample, this clone turned up a few times. The chain recombines TRBV4-2 with TRBJ2-7; D gene uncertain. The CDR3 totals 15 residues. V gave up 0 bases and J gave up 4 bases, with 13 bases separating them. Germline loops: CDR1 LGHNA, CDR2 YNFKEQ. This CDR3 is CASSQDGHDPYEQYF. DNA of the CDR3: TGTGCCAGCAGCCAAGATGGTCACGACCCTTACGAGCAGTACTTC.

This clone was observed a handful of times. J is TRBJ1-1 and V is TRBV28; D gene unclear. V was clipped by 4 bases and J by 5 bases, with 8 bases between them. In germline, CDR1 is MDHEN, CDR2 SYDVKM. This CDR3 is 12 amino acids long. CDR3 sequence: CASSSQVTEAFF. CDR3 nucleotides: TGTGCCAGCAGTTCCCAGGTTACTGAAGCTTTCTTT.

The V and J genes are TRBV7-6 and TRBJ1-2; 7 positions agree with TRBD1. CDR1 is SGHVS, CDR2 FNYEAQ, per germline. The CDR3 contains 15 residues. V trimming: 2 bases; J trimming: 3 bases; junction bases outside the gene matches: 6. CDR3 sequence: CASSLRQGADYGYTF. The CDR3 DNA is TGTGCCAGCAGCTTAAGACAGGGTGCGGACTATGGCTACACCTTC.

The chain links TRBV7-9 to TRBJ2-7, with D unclear. The V gene lost 0 bases and the J gene lost 6 bases, with 18 bases spanning the gap. CDR3 length equals 16 residues. Germline V gives CDR1 SEHNR, CDR2 FQNEAQ (reference sequence). This CDR3 is CASSLAGRLTAPEQYF. In DNA form, the CDR3 reads TGTGCCAGCAGCTTAGCAGGTCGCCTCACCGCCCCCGAGCAGTACTTC. Looking up the rest from reference TRBV7-9 and TRBJ2-7 gives the full variable domain: DTGVSQNPRHKITKRGQNVTFRCDPISEHNRLYWYRQTLGQGPEFLTYFQNEAQLEKSRLLSDRFSAERPKGSFSTLEIQRTEQGDSAMYLCASSLAGRLTAPEQYFGPGTRLTVT.

This clone was seen a handful of times. In DNA, the CDR3 is TGTGCCAGCAGCTTACTGGCAGGGTCCGGGGAGCTGTTTTTT. Translation: CASSLLAGSGELFF. This sequence joins TRBV11-2 and TRBJ2-2; D perhaps matches TRBD1 (5 bases). V lost 2 bases to trimming and J lost 6 bases, with 10 bases between them. Germline V gene sequence: CDR1 SGHAT, CDR2 FQNNGV. The CDR3 sequence is 14 residues long.

The table lists this clone with a few counts. The genes are TRBV28 and TRBJ2-5, with TRBD2 matching 9 bases. From germline, CDR1 is MDHEN and CDR2 SYDVKM. The CDR3 has 14 amino acids. V shed 6 bases and J 1 base; nucleotides not matched to a gene: 3. This CDR3 is CASRTGLAQETQYF. The CDR3 bases are TGTGCCAGCAGGACGGGACTAGCCCAAGAGACCCAGTACTTC.

The V and J genes are TRBV7-2 and TRBJ2-7; TRBD1 aligns across 8 bases. The V and J ends lost 4 bases and 2 bases, in that order; junction bases with no gene match: 7. Germline V lookup: CDR1 SGHTA, CDR2 FQGNSA. The CDR3 totals 15 residues. This chain's CDR3 is CASSSGTGHPYEQYF. Here the CDR3 DNA reads TGTGCCAGCAGCTCCGGGACAGGCCACCCCTACGAGCAGTACTTC. Full variable domain (rest looked up from reference TRBV7-2 and TRBJ2-7): GAGVSQSPSNKVTEKGKDVELRCDPISGHTALYWYRQSLGQGLEFLIYFQGNSAPDKSGLPSDRFSAERTGGSVSTLTIQRTQQEDSAVYLCASSSGTGHPYEQYFGPGTRLTVT.

This clone was observed a few times. The V call is TRBV11-1, the J call TRBJ2-1; the D is unclear. CDR1 and CDR2 from the germline V gene are SGHAT and FQDESV (reference sequence). Between the trimmed V and J ends, which lost 6 bases and 8 bases, there was a span of 17 bases. The CDR3 length is 14 residues. The CDR3 protein is CASRERPQGHEQFF. The DNA of the CDR3 is TGTGCCAGCAGAGAAAGACCCCAAGGACATGAGCAGTTCTTC.

This sequence joins TRBV6-5 and TRBJ1-5; tentatively, D is TRBD1 (6 bases). The CDR3 runs 14 residues. The ends were cut back, 5 bases at V and 6 bases at J, with 14 bases in the middle. CDR1 and CDR2 from the germline V gene are MNHEY and SVGAGI. The CDR3 DNA reads TGTGCCAGCAGTCCAGACAGGAGGACTCAGCCCCAGCATTTT. Translated, it gives CASSPDRRTQPQHF.

V and J are TRBV7-8 and TRBJ2-5; a possible D gene is TRBD2 (6 bases). Germline V CDR1 and CDR2: SGHVS, FQNEAQ. There are 14 residues in the CDR3. The ends were cut back, 5 bases at V and 2 bases at J, with 12 bases in the middle. The DNA for the CDR3 is TGTGCCAGCAGCCCGAGGGCGGGACAAGAGACCCAGTACTTC. Its translation is CASSPRAGQETQYF. The full variable domain, its missing parts supplied by reference TRBV7-8 and TRBJ2-5, is GAGVSQSPRYKVAKRGQDVALRCDPISGHVSLFWYQQALGQGPEFLTYFQNEAQLDKSGLPSDRFFAERPEGSVSTLKIQRTQQEDSAVYLCASSPRAGQETQYFGPGTRLLVL.

As regards this clone: At the DNA level, this CDR3 is encoded by other sequences in the same sample as well. The CDR3 bases are TGCGCCAGCAGCACTGGGACACTGCAAGAGACCCAGTACTTC. This translates into CASSTGTLQETQYF. This chain joins TRBV5-1 and TRBJ2-5, with TRBD1 as a possible D gene (6 bases). Germline-derived CDR1 and CDR2 are SGHRS and YFSETQ. This CDR3 is 14 amino acids long. V dropped 4 bases and J dropped 2 bases, with 12 bases sitting between them.